This TCR beta chain was recorded in a study of cytomegalovirus exposure and HLA in healthy donors. Study conclusions and caveats: By a later analysis, the bulk of CMV-associated TCR beta chains appeared HLA-restricted.

Comments on this clone: The antigen remains undetermined.

V was clipped by 0 bases and J by 8 bases; unmatched bases: 7. The germline V gene has CDR1 SGHTA and CDR2 FQGNSA. The CDR3 runs 16 residues. PCR employed 60 Vbeta and 13 Jbeta primers. Using immunoSEQ multiplex PCR, the repertoire was profiled, and TCRdb retains in-frame clones only, with some absent. The sample includes 150,000 or so clones, about 70% of them seen just once. The sequenced sample consisted of PBMCs. The chain combines TRBV7-2 with TRBJ1-5, with TRBD1 identical over 10 bases. This TCR was recovered from a male donor in good health and CMV-seronegative. The CDR3 coding sequence is TGTGCCAGCAGCTTAGCAGACAGGGGGCTCGGGGAGCCCCAGCATTTT. Its translation is CASSLADRGLGEPQHF.